The 29 T cell receptor beta chains presented below share a single source sample, sequenced in a study of blood T cell repertoires in COVID-19. TCRdb's copy holds only in-frame clones and misses some; the assay was immunoSEQ multiplex PCR. The data contain some 230,000 clones, roughly four fifths of them singletons. The sequencing sample was made of peripheral blood. These receptors came from an elderly woman with COVID-19, enrolled during active disease.

This chain uses TRBV3-1 (or the pseudogene TRBV3-2) with TRBJ2-3; 8 nucleotides match TRBD2. After removal of 4 bases from V and 3 bases from J, the junction contained 9 bases not matched to a gene. Germline lookup yields CDR1 LGHDT and CDR2 YNNKEL (reference sequence). The CDR3 runs 16 residues. The CDR3 nucleotides are TGTGCCAGCAGCCGCCCTCAAGCGGGAGAAACAGATACGCAGTATTTT. This translates into CASSRPQAGETDTQYF.

The chain recombines TRBV10-3 with TRBJ1-1; D perhaps matches TRBD1 (6 bases). The CDR3 spans 15 residues. The germline CDR1 and CDR2 sequences are ENHRY and SYGVKD. V lost 2 bases and J lost 3, with 13 bases in between. CDR3 region: CAISERIQGDTEAFF. The CDR3, as DNA: TGTGCCATCAGTGAGCGTATACAGGGAGACACTGAAGCTTTCTTT.

The chain is built from TRBV7-2 and TRBJ1-3; no definite D call. Trimming took 0 bases from V and 0 from J, leaving 9 bases between them. The germline V gene encodes CDR1 SGHTA and CDR2 FQGNSA. The CDR3 spans 16 residues. DNA of the CDR3: TGTGCCAGCAGCTTAGCGGGCCGGCTCTCTGGAAACACCATATATTTT. It codes for CASSLAGRLSGNTIYF.

V usage is TRBV12-3 or TRBV12-4 and J usage is TRBJ1-2; TRBD1 is a possible D gene (6 bases). Trimming took off 3 bases at V and 6 bases at J, with 11 bases between the two ends. The CDR3 has 13 residues. In nucleotides, the CDR3 is TGTGCCAGCAGTTTGGGGGCGTCCCATGGCTACACCTTC. This encodes CASSLGASHGYTF.

This clone came up once. This chain uses TRBV18 with TRBJ2-1; D is possibly TRBD1 (5 bases). The CDR3 contains 12 residues. Trimming cost V 3 bases and J 7 bases, with 7 bases left between them. CDR1 is KGHSH and CDR2 is LQKENI in the germline V gene. CDR3 nucleotides: TGTGCCAGCTCACCGAAGGGGAATGAGCAGTTCTTC. It specifies CASSPKGNEQFF.

The gene calls are TRBV15 and TRBJ2-7; 10 bases are a match to TRBD1. Germline CDR1 is LNHNV and CDR2 is YYDKDF (reference sequence). The trim removed 0 bases at V and 10 bases at J, leaving 12 bases unmatched. This CDR3 contains 16 residues. CDR3 loop: CATSRDLGTGDGVQYF. The CDR3 DNA is TGTGCCACCAGCAGAGATCTGGGGACAGGGGATGGAGTTCAGTACTTC.

The gene calls are TRBV18 and TRBJ1-3, with 8 bases that match TRBD1. The V and J ends lost 3 bases and 4 bases, in that order; junction bases with no gene match: 2. The germline gives CDR1 KGHSH, CDR2 LQKENI. The CDR3 has 14 amino acids. In DNA form, the CDR3 reads TGTGCCAGCTCACCCCAGGGGGCAGGAAACACCATATATTTT. Encoded protein: CASSPQGAGNTIYF.

The chain uses TRBV25-1 and TRBJ1-2, with 12 bases identical to TRBD1. With 3 bases clipped from V and 8 bases from J, the junction kept 4 bases outside the gene matches. Germline-derived CDR1 and CDR2 are MGHDK and SYGVNS. This CDR3 has 14 amino acids. CDR3 coding DNA: TGTGCCAGCAGTGAGGGACAGGGGGCGGGCGGCTACACCTTC. It is translated as CASSEGQGAGGYTF.

V gene TRBV4-1 combines with J gene TRBJ1-5, with D possibly TRBD1 on 5 matching bases. The germline CDR1 and CDR2 sequences are MGHRA and YSYEKL. The CDR3 is 14 amino acids. Deletions cut 1 base from V and 4 bases from J, with 8 bases between. This CDR3 reads CASSQGQLNQPQHF. The CDR3 coding sequence is TGCGCCAGCAGCCAAGGACAGTTAAATCAGCCCCAGCATTTT.

The chain carries TRBV5-1 and TRBJ1-3; D is perhaps TRBD1 (5 bases). In germline, CDR1 is SGHRS, CDR2 YFSETQ. The V end lost 1 base, the J end lost 4 bases, and 12 bases lay between the germline ends. The CDR3 is made up of 15 amino acids. The CDR3 DNA reads TGCGCCAGCAGCTTGAACGGGGGTTCCGGAAACACCATATATTTT. Translation gives CASSLNGGSGNTIYF.

The rearrangement links TRBV30 to TRBJ2-2; 14 bases map to TRBD2. Germline CDR1 and CDR2: GTSNPN and SVGIG (reference sequence). The trim removed 2 bases at V and 4 bases at J, leaving 12 bases unmatched. The CDR3 has 19 residues. The DNA of the CDR3 is TGTGCCTGGAGTTACGCCGGGACTAGCGGGAGATGGCGCACCGGGGAGCTGTTTTTT. Translating gives CAWSYAGTSGRWRTGELFF.

This chain links TRBV5-8 with TRBJ2-7; 9 bases fit TRBD1. Germline V gene data show CDR1 as SGHTS and CDR2 as YDEGEE. The CDR3 contains 15 residues. J gave up 3 bases and V 3 bases, and 7 bases lay outside the gene matches. CDR3 in amino acids: CASSWTGTGYYEQYF. DNA for the CDR3: TGTGCCAGCAGCTGGACCGGGACAGGGTACTACGAGCAGTACTTC. Using reference TRBV5-8 and TRBJ2-7 for the parts outside the CDR3, the full variable domain is EAGVTQSPTHLIKTRGQQATLRCSPISGHTSVYWYQQALGLGLQFLLWYDEGEERNRGNFPPRFSGRQFPNYSSELNVNALELEDSALYLCASSWTGTGYYEQYFGPGTRLTVT.

The chain couples TRBV7-2 to TRBJ1-4, with 9 bases identical to TRBD1. The CDR3 spans 15 residues. CDR1 SGHTA and CDR2 FQGNSA come from the germline V gene. J gave up 8 bases and V 6 bases, and 10 bases lay outside the gene matches. Here the CDR3 DNA reads TGTGCCAGCAGGGAACAGGGGGCGTCTTACGAAAAACTGTTTTTT. Its translation: CASREQGASYEKLFF.

J is TRBJ2-5 and V is TRBV5-4; 11 nucleotides match TRBD2. The V segment lost 0 bases and the J segment 2 bases; nucleotides outside the gene matches: 3. The CDR3 is 16 residues long. Germline V lookup: CDR1 SGHNT, CDR2 YYREEE (reference sequence). CDR3 loop: CASSLGASGGQETQYF. The CDR3 bases are TGTGCCAGCAGCTTGGGGGCTAGCGGGGGGCAAGAGACCCAGTACTTC.

The chain joins TRBV5-1 to TRBJ2-5; TRBD2 agrees at 8 bases. Germline CDR1 is SGHRS and CDR2 is YFSETQ. Trimming at V came to 2 bases and at J to 1 base, leaving 4 bases not matched to a gene. The CDR3 consists of 15 residues. The CDR3 region is CASSLTGGPQETQYF. As DNA, the CDR3 is TGCGCCAGCAGCTTAACGGGGGGGCCCCAAGAGACCCAGTACTTC.

The chain uses TRBV30 and TRBJ1-6; no reliable D call. Between the trimmed V and J ends, which lost 5 bases and 5 bases, there was a span of 7 bases. The germline V gene encodes CDR1 GTSNPN and CDR2 SVGIG (reference sequence). The CDR3 runs to 12 residues. The CDR3 bases are TGTGCCTGGGGAGCAAATAATTCACCCCTCCACTTT. It encodes CAWGANNSPLHF.

J is TRBJ1-5 and V is TRBV5-8; 9 positions match TRBD1. V trimming: 2 bases; J trimming: 6 bases; junction bases outside the gene matches: 9. In germline, CDR1 is SGHTS, CDR2 YDEGEE. The CDR3 is made up of 16 amino acids. CDR3 amino acids: CASSLIWGQGGQPQHF. For the CDR3, the DNA is TGTGCCAGCAGCTTAATCTGGGGACAGGGAGGTCAGCCCCAGCATTTT.

Here the CDR3 DNA reads TGTGCCACCTCGACAGGGCGGGACCCCTACGAGCAGTACTTC. This translates into CATSTGRDPYEQYF. The chain links TRBV10-3 to TRBJ2-7; perhaps TRBD1 as D (7 bases). V dropped 10 bases and J dropped 2 bases, with 18 bases sitting between them. CDR1 is ENHRY and CDR2 is SYGVKD in the germline V gene. CDR3 length: 14 residues.

This chain joins TRBV20-1 and TRBJ1-2, with unresolved D. V lost 3 bases and J lost 3, with 2 bases in between. The CDR3 is 10 residues long. The germline V gene has CDR1 DFQATT and CDR2 SNEGSKA (reference sequence). The CDR3 spells CSASDYGYTF. The CDR3 nucleotides read TGCAGTGCTAGCGACTATGGCTACACCTTC.

J is TRBJ2-1 and V is TRBV7-3; 9 nucleotides match TRBD1. The germline V gene encodes CDR1 SGHTA and CDR2 FQGTGA. Losses at the gene ends were 5 bases for V and 3 bases for J; bases not matched to a gene: 8. The CDR3 has 16 amino acids. For the CDR3, the DNA is TGTGCCAGCAGCCCCGATTGGGGACAGGGCTACAATGAGCAGTTCTTC. Protein sequence: CASSPDWGQGYNEQFF.

The chain employs TRBV7-2 and TRBJ2-3, with 10 bases matching TRBD1. V lost 6 bases and J lost 7; bases outside the gene matches: 10. Germline lookup yields CDR1 SGHTA and CDR2 FQGNSA. The CDR3 sequence is 15 residues long. The CDR3 loop reads CASSFRDRGLHTQYF. CDR3 in DNA: TGTGCCAGCAGTTTCCGGGACAGGGGTTTACATACGCAGTATTTT.

This clone was found a few times. CDR3: CASSLGMGRTLYGYTF. CDR3 coding DNA: TGTGCCAGCAGCTTGGGGATGGGCAGGACACTCTATGGCTACACCTTC. The chain carries TRBV7-2 and TRBJ1-2, with D tentatively TRBD1 (5 bases). Trimming removed 3 bases at V and 4 bases at J, with 18 bases between. The length of the CDR3 is 16 residues. Germline values: CDR1 SGHTA, CDR2 FQGNSA.

This chain uses TRBV28 with TRBJ1-1; tentatively, D is TRBD1 (5 bases). CDR1 is MDHEN and CDR2 is SYDVKM in the germline V gene. Trimming removed 7 bases at V and 0 bases at J, with 18 bases between. The CDR3 contains 16 residues. CDR3 residues: CASNFGTDRMNTEAFF. As DNA, the CDR3 is TGTGCCAGCAACTTCGGCACTGACAGAATGAACACTGAAGCTTTCTTT.

The chain uses TRBV5-4 and TRBJ1-6; D is unclear. Germline assignment: CDR1 SGHNT and CDR2 YYREEE (reference sequence). This CDR3 has 14 amino acids. The germline V and J ends were trimmed by 0 bases and 10 bases, with 11 bases remaining between them. CDR3 nucleotide sequence: TGTGCCAGCAGCTTGGAGCGCAGTCGGTCACCCCTCCACTTT. This translates into CASSLERSRSPLHF.

This clone was seen once. The chain recombines TRBV21-1 with TRBJ1-2; the DNA was not compared with TRBD1, the D call given in the table. TRBV21-1 corresponds to a pseudogene. This CDR3 is 13 amino acids long. The CDR3 reads CASSKPDRYGYTF. CDR3 sequence (DNA): TGTGCCAGCAGCAAACCGGACAGATATGGCTACACCTTC.

This sequence joins TRBV28 and TRBJ2-5; 7 bases are shared with TRBD2. The J segment lost 2 bases and the V segment lost 2 bases, leaving 23 bases of the junction unmatched. The CDR3 runs to 21 residues. Germline lookup yields CDR1 MDHEN and CDR2 SYDVKM. CDR3 in amino acids: CASSLAPPGTCGRTVQETQYF. For the CDR3, the DNA is TGTGCCAGCAGTTTAGCTCCCCCCGGGACTTGCGGGAGAACGGTACAAGAGACCCAGTACTTC.

The V and J genes are TRBV7-6 and TRBJ2-7; a possible D gene is TRBD2 (5 bases). Deletions cut 6 bases from V and 4 bases from J, with 13 bases between. The CDR3 sequence is 13 residues long. Germline CDR1 and CDR2: SGHVS and FNYEAQ. As DNA, the CDR3 is TGTGCCAGCAGTCGATCGGGGATTTACGAGCAGTACTTC. It codes for CASSRSGIYEQYF.

This clone was seen more than once but under ten times. This chain uses TRBV14 with TRBJ2-7; maybe TRBD2 (6 bases). CDR3 size: 15 residues. V was pared by 2 bases and J by 2 bases, with 13 bases between. The germline CDR1 and CDR2 sequences are SGHDN and FVKESK. CDR3 loop: CASSQQRGAAYEQYF. The CDR3 coding sequence is TGTGCCAGCAGCCAACAACGCGGGGCAGCCTACGAGCAGTACTTC.

The V call is TRBV18, the J call TRBJ2-5; D is possibly TRBD1 (7 bases). Trimming cost V 1 base and J 5 bases, with 11 bases left between them. CDR3 length: 14 amino acids. Germline V gene lookup returns CDR1 KGHSH and CDR2 LQKENI. CDR3 coding DNA: TGTGCCAGCTCACCACAGACAGGGAGGGAGACCCAGTACTTC. It yields the protein CASSPQTGRETQYF.